This TCR beta chain was retrieved from a study of OX40 agonist ivuxolimab in advanced cancers. Whole-study results and caveats: At 0.1 to 3.0 mg/kg and by week 6, CD4+ and CD8+ T cells in the blood had expanded clonally. In general, CD8+ T cells held more expanded clones than CD4+ did, on average. Expanded peripheral T cells had an undetermined antigen specificity.

Only in-frame clones appear in the TCRdb table, and some are missing; sequencing was by immunoSEQ multiplex PCR. The sample shows 23,000 or so clones, just under 85% of them seen only once. Details on this clone: Its antigen is unknown.

J was trimmed by 4 bases and V by 3 bases; bases with no gene match: 8. Per the germline V gene, CDR1 is MNHEY and CDR2 is SMNVEV (reference sequence). The CDR3 covers 16 residues. The genes are TRBV27 and TRBJ2-2; 7 bases are shared with TRBD1. The receptor's source is an adult with an advanced solid tumor such as melanoma, head and neck, liver or kidney cancer. The sequences come from CD4+ or CD8+ T cells sorted from blood, collected in a trial of the OX40 agonist ivuxolimab. The CDR3 sequence is CASSFGVTGITGELFF. In DNA, the CDR3 is TGTGCCAGCAGTTTTGGTGTGACAGGGATCACCGGGGAGCTGTTTTTT.